These 24 T cell receptor beta chains were sequenced from one sample in a study of CD8+ T cells in alopecia areata. Described treatment: oral pan-JAK inhibitor, 5-10 mg twice daily. Extracted RNA was reverse transcribed into cDNA, the sequencing template. Sequenced by immunoSEQ multiplex PCR; TCRdb stores in-frame clones only, minus some. The sample lists more than 150,000 clones; about three fifths were seen once. The sequencing here drew on CD8+ T cells sorted from blood, taken at week 24, from a patient treated with tofacitinib. These receptors originate from a human donor with alopecia areata.

V and J are TRBV7-9 and TRBJ2-1, with D perhaps matching TRBD1 (5 bases). CDR3 size: 15 residues. Germline-derived CDR1 and CDR2 are SEHNR and FQNEAQ (reference sequence). Trimming pared 4 bases from V and 5 bases from J, leaving 15 bases between. The CDR3 DNA follows: TGTGCCAGCAGCTCGGTCAGGGTTAGGGACAATGAGCAGTTCTTC. This gives the protein CASSSVRVRDNEQFF.

V is TRBV30 and J is TRBJ1-4, with TRBD1 matching over 7 bases. With V trimmed by 3 bases and J by 4 bases, 20 bases remained unmatched. The CDR3 length is 19 residues. Germline CDR1 reads GTSNPN; CDR2 reads SVGIG (reference sequence). Written as DNA, the CDR3 is TGTGCCTGGAGCGGCGTACATGTGGGACAGCGGTCTGTTAATGAAAAACTGTTTTTT. Protein product: CAWSGVHVGQRSVNEKLFF.

The chain is built from TRBV4-1 and TRBJ2-5; maybe TRBD2 (5 bases). The CDR3 is 14 residues long. CDR1 and CDR2 from the germline V gene are MGHRA and YSYEKL. Trimming removed 0 bases at V and 2 bases at J, with 7 bases between. CDR3: CASSQDEGQETQYF. CDR3 DNA sequence: TGCGCCAGCAGCCAAGACGAGGGACAAGAGACCCAGTACTTC.

The V and J genes are TRBV25-1 and TRBJ2-5; D ambiguous. This CDR3 spans 12 amino acids. The V gene's germline CDR1 is MGHDK and CDR2 SYGVNS. V lost 1 base and J lost 6, with 6 bases in between. For the CDR3, the DNA is TGTGCCAGCAGTGAATCCTATAAGACCCAGTACTTC. The encoded protein is CASSESYKTQYF.

The chain joins TRBV30 to TRBJ2-3, with D perhaps given as TRBD1 or TRBD2 (7 bases each). Germline CDR1 is GTSNPN and CDR2 is SVGIG (reference sequence). The CDR3 extends over 15 amino acids. Trimming shortened V by 4 bases and J by 8 bases, and 22 bases separated the two germline ends. Here the CDR3 reads CAWTSRRQGGSTQYF. DNA for the CDR3: TGTGCCTGGACCTCCCGGCGACAGGGCGGGAGTACGCAGTATTTT.

In regard to this clone: Other nucleotide sequences in the sample specify the same CDR3. The chain combines TRBV9 with TRBJ1-2; 9 positions match TRBD1. Germline CDR1 reads SGDLS; CDR2 reads YYNGEE. Trimming cost V 4 bases and J 7 bases; bases outside gene matches: 2. CDR3 size: 12 residues. This CDR3 reads CASSLDRGGYTF. The CDR3 region has the DNA TGTGCCAGCAGCTTGGACAGGGGTGGCTACACCTTC.

This chain joins TRBV6-5 and TRBJ2-7; D ambiguous. CDR3 length: 11 amino acids. Germline V gene sequence: CDR1 MNHEY, CDR2 SVGAGI. V lost 8 bases and J lost 3, with 8 bases in between. This CDR3 is CASGSSYEQYF. In DNA, the CDR3 is TGTGCCAGCGGATCGAGCTACGAGCAGTACTTC.

This clone was observed a handful of times. The chain couples TRBV5-6 to TRBJ2-7; 12 nucleotides match TRBD1. Losses at the gene ends were 0 bases for V and 7 bases for J; bases not matched to a gene: 8. Germline values: CDR1 SGHDT, CDR2 YYEEEE. This CDR3 is 16 amino acids long. The CDR3 DNA is TGTGCCAGCAGCTTGGACGGGACAGGGGGCTCTGGGGAGCAGTACTTC. Protein sequence: CASSLDGTGGSGEQYF.

The CDR3 spells CASSGQGYYEQYF. For the CDR3, the DNA is TGTGCCAGCAGTGGGCAGGGCTACTACGAGCAGTACTTC. The chain recombines TRBV6-5 with TRBJ2-7; possibly TRBD1 for D (5 bases). Per germline, CDR1 MNHEY and CDR2 SVGAGI. Trimming shortened V by 5 bases and J by 3 bases, and 11 bases separated the two germline ends. This CDR3 has 13 residues.

Here the CDR3 DNA reads TGTGCCAGCAGCGCCCCCGGGACCCCCTACGAGCAGTACTTC. This sequence encodes CASSAPGTPYEQYF. J is TRBJ2-7 and V is TRBV6-5, with D perhaps being TRBD1 or TRBD2 (5 bases each). Germline CDR1 reads MNHEY; CDR2 reads SVGAGI. V lost 6 bases and J 2 bases, leaving 14 bases between the germline ends. The CDR3 spans 14 residues.

This clone was observed a few times. The genes are TRBV5-1 and TRBJ2-4; 8 positions match TRBD2. V was pared by 2 bases and J by 5 bases, with 9 bases of the junction left unmatched. This CDR3 region has 16 residues. Germline CDR1 reads SGHRS; CDR2 reads YFSETQ. The CDR3 sequence: CASSLIAGRDENIQYF. As DNA, the CDR3 is TGCGCCAGCAGCTTAATAGCGGGGAGAGATGAAAACATTCAGTACTTC.

This clone came up a few times. The V call is TRBV6-1, the J call TRBJ1-6; no firm D call. The V end was cut by 7 bases, the J end by 7 bases, with 17 bases between. Per the germline V gene, CDR1 is MNHNS and CDR2 is SASEGT. There are 15 residues in the CDR3. CDR3 sequence reads: CASTRSHGTNSPLHF. In DNA, the CDR3 is TGTGCCAGCACAAGGTCCCACGGAACCAATTCACCCCTCCACTTT.

This clone was seen a few times. The V gene is TRBV27, the J gene TRBJ2-1; possibly TRBD2 for D (6 bases). Germline assignment: CDR1 MNHEY and CDR2 SMNVEV (reference sequence). V lost 5 bases and J 0 bases, leaving 17 bases between the germline ends. The CDR3 covers 17 residues. The chain's CDR3 is CASSLVGEANSYNEQFF. DNA for the CDR3: TGTGCCAGCAGTCTAGTCGGGGAGGCAAACTCCTACAATGAGCAGTTCTTC.

This chain uses TRBV7-2 with TRBJ2-4; no clear D. CDR1 is SGHTA and CDR2 is FQGNSA in the germline V gene. Trimming shortened V by 1 base and J by 0 bases, and 13 bases separated the two germline ends. The CDR3 has 17 residues. The CDR3 loop is CASSLGLGNLAKNIQYF. For the CDR3, the DNA is TGTGCCAGCAGCTTAGGGTTGGGGAACCTAGCCAAAAACATTCAGTACTTC.

The chain links TRBV5-1 to TRBJ2-1; D possibly corresponds to TRBD2 (6 bases). Germline V CDR1 and CDR2: SGHRS, YFSETQ. V was clipped by 4 bases and J by 9 bases, with 14 bases between them. The CDR3 spans 13 residues. CDR3 in DNA: TGCGCCAGCAGCATACGACTAGACGGTGAGCAGTTCTTC. This encodes CASSIRLDGEQFF.

This chain joins TRBV28 and TRBJ1-2, with D hard to call. V lost 2 bases to trimming and J lost 4 bases, with 17 bases between them. The germline gives CDR1 MDHEN, CDR2 SYDVKM. There are 16 residues in the CDR3. The CDR3 here is CASSLIRPPRAYGYTF. Written as DNA, the CDR3 is TGTGCCAGCAGTTTAATACGTCCACCCCGGGCCTATGGCTACACCTTC.

The rearrangement joins TRBV30 to TRBJ1-5; D is uncertain. Trimming stripped 4 bases from V and 3 bases from J, with 13 bases between. This CDR3 has 14 amino acids. The germline CDR1 and CDR2 sequences are GTSNPN and SVGIG (reference sequence). The CDR3 loop reads CAWTGSATNQPQHF. The CDR3 DNA sequence: TGTGCCTGGACCGGGTCGGCGACCAATCAGCCCCAGCATTTT.

The V gene is TRBV30, the J gene TRBJ1-1; 8 nucleotides match TRBD1. The V gene end was trimmed by 7 bases and the J gene end by 11 bases; junction bases not matched to a gene: 9. CDR3 length equals 11 residues. Looked up from germline, CDR1 is GTSNPN and CDR2 is SVGIG (reference sequence). The CDR3 DNA is TGTGCCTACGACAGGGGCCTGGAGGCTTTCTTT. Protein product: CAYDRGLEAFF. The entire variable domain, with the rest obtained from reference TRBV30 and TRBJ1-1, is as follows: SQTIHQWPATLVQPVGSPLSLECTVEGTSNPNLYWYRQAAGRGLQLLFYSVGIGQISSEVPQNLSASRPQDRQFILSSKKLLLSDSGFYLCAYDRGLEAFFGQGTRLTVV.

The chain employs TRBV30 and TRBJ1-1, with D unclear. Trimming took off 4 bases at V and 0 bases at J, with 9 bases between the two ends. Germline V CDR1 and CDR2: GTSNPN, SVGIG (reference sequence). CDR3 length: 13 amino acids. Here the CDR3 reads CAWTDEMNTEAFF. The CDR3 DNA is TGTGCCTGGACGGATGAAATGAACACTGAAGCTTTCTTT.

V usage is TRBV19 and J usage is TRBJ2-7; no clear D. The CDR3 covers 13 residues. The V end lost 6 bases, the J end lost 3 bases, and 12 bases lay between the germline ends. Per germline, CDR1 LNHDA and CDR2 SQIVND (reference sequence). The chain's CDR3 is CASSLGPNYEQYF. CDR3 DNA sequence: TGTGCCAGTAGCTTGGGTCCCAACTACGAGCAGTACTTC.

The rearrangement uses TRBV2 and TRBJ1-1; the match to TRBD1 covers 8 bases. Germline V gives CDR1 SNHLY, CDR2 FYNNEI. This CDR3 has 14 amino acids. V dropped 7 bases and J dropped 11; count of bases not matched to a gene: 15. CDR3 in DNA: TGTGCCAGCACGTACAGGGGGACCCCTGGATGGGCTTTCTTT. As protein: CASTYRGTPGWAFF.

Here the CDR3 reads CASSYLQETQYF. CDR3 nucleotide sequence: TGTGCCAGCAGCTACCTCCAAGAGACCCAGTACTTC. The gene calls are TRBV11-2 and TRBJ2-5; D unclear. This CDR3 comprises 12 residues. CDR1 and CDR2 from the germline V gene are SGHAT and FQNNGV. The V and J ends lost 4 bases and 1 base respectively, with 4 bases between them.

The rearrangement links TRBV19 to TRBJ1-5, with D uncertain. Germline assignment: CDR1 LNHDA and CDR2 SQIVND (reference sequence). V lost 3 bases and J 6 bases, leaving 15 bases between the germline ends. The CDR3 is 15 amino acids. The DNA of the CDR3 is TGTGCCAGTAGTATCCAACACGCGGGGAGTCAGCCCCAGCATTTT. Residues: CASSIQHAGSQPQHF.

This clone was seen more than once but under ten times. The chain employs TRBV27 and TRBJ1-4; D remains ambiguous. The CDR3 has 13 amino acids. The V end lost 8 bases, the J end lost 10 bases, and 17 bases lay between the germline ends. Looked up from germline, CDR1 is MNHEY and CDR2 is SMNVEV (reference sequence). CDR3 DNA: TGTGCCAGCTCAAGGGCGGCTTATGCAAAACTGTTTTTT. Protein: CASSRAAYAKLFF. The full variable domain, with the rest looked up from reference TRBV27 and TRBJ1-4, is EAQVTQNPRYLITVTGKKLTVTCSQNMNHEYMSWYRQDPGLGLRQIYYSMNVEVTDKGDVPEGYKVSRKEKRNFPLILESPSPNQTSLYFCASSRAAYAKLFFGSGTQLSVL.